Each of the 21 T cell receptor beta chains below was sequenced from the same sample in a study of T cell repertoires in cytomegalovirus infection. TCRdb independently ran MiXCR on the reads; one entry per CDR3 protein. The table shows 250,000 to 300,000 distinct CDR3 sequences, with roughly 13% occurring only once. Sequencing was carried out using PBMCs. The receptors stem from a human donor in good health (CMV status not recorded). Some clones in this sample may be carry-over from other donors' samples.

This clonotype was seen only a few times. The chain recombines TRBV29-1 with TRBJ2-5, with 9 bases lining up with TRBD1. The V segment lost 4 bases and the J segment 5 bases; nucleotides outside the gene matches: 8. This CDR3 is built from 14 residues. Germline assignment: CDR1 SQVTM and CDR2 ANQGSEA. CDR3 sequence: CSVVPPGTGETQYF. CDR3 in DNA: TGCAGCGTTGTGCCCCCGGGGACAGGGGAGACCCAGTACTTC.

The sample holds many counts of this clonotype. The rearrangement uses TRBV5-1 and TRBJ2-1, with D uncertain. This CDR3 has 13 residues. Germline loops: CDR1 SGHRS, CDR2 YFSETQ. V shed 8 bases and J shed 1 base, with 10 bases lying between them. The chain's CDR3 is CASAGPSYNEQFF. The CDR3 bases are TGCGCCAGTGCAGGTCCTTCCTACAATGAGCAGTTCTTC.

This clonotype was found many times. The chain carries TRBV6-2 or TRBV6-3 and TRBJ1-5, with 9 positions matching TRBD1. Germline loops: CDR1 MNHEY, CDR2 SVGEGT. With V trimmed by 4 bases and J by 5 bases, 6 bases remained unmatched. CDR3 length: 15 residues. CDR3 nucleotide sequence: TGTGCCAGCAGTTCGGGGGACAGGGTCGATCAGCCCCAGCATTTT. This encodes CASSSGDRVDQPQHF.

The rearrangement uses TRBV2 and TRBJ2-1; D may be TRBD1 (5 bases). The CDR3 has 15 residues. Germline CDR1 and CDR2: SNHLY and FYNNEI. With 5 bases removed from V and 0 bases from J, the gap between germline ends came to 11 bases. CDR3 loop: CASSPDRPSYNEQFF. The DNA for the CDR3 is TGTGCCAGCAGTCCAGACAGACCCTCCTACAATGAGCAGTTCTTC.

This clonotype has at least ten counts. The V gene is TRBV11-2, the J gene TRBJ2-5; D could derive from TRBD1 or TRBD2 (7 bases each). V lost 4 bases to trimming and J lost 4 bases, with 16 bases between them. There are 15 residues in the CDR3. In germline, CDR1 is SGHAT, CDR2 FQNNGV. The CDR3, as DNA: TGTGCCAGCAGCTCCTTTGGCAGGGGGGGAGAGACCCAGTACTTC. Residues: CASSSFGRGGETQYF.

This clonotype was observed at least ten times. The chain recombines TRBV7-2 with TRBJ2-3; 15 nucleotides line up with TRBD2. With 4 bases clipped from V and 0 bases from J, the junction kept 2 bases outside the gene matches. The length of the CDR3 is 17 residues. Germline CDR1 SGHTA, CDR2 FQGNSA. Here the CDR3 reads CASSSGLAGGSTDTQYF. The DNA for the CDR3 is TGTGCCAGCAGCTCCGGACTAGCGGGGGGGAGCACAGATACGCAGTATTTT. The full variable domain, its missing parts supplied by reference TRBV7-2 and TRBJ2-3, is GAGVSQSPSNKVTEKGKDVELRCDPISGHTALYWYRQSLGQGLEFLIYFQGNSAPDKSGLPSDRFSAERTGGSVSTLTIQRTQQEDSAVYLCASSSGLAGGSTDTQYFGPGTRLTVL.

The rearrangement joins TRBV6-6 to TRBJ1-5; D call uncertain. This CDR3 comprises 13 residues. Germline lookup yields CDR1 MNHNY and CDR2 SVGAGI (reference sequence). Trimming removed 10 bases from V and 0 bases from J, with 10 bases in between. Here the CDR3 reads CATQDNSNQPQHF. Written as DNA, the CDR3 is TGTGCCACCCAAGACAATAGCAATCAGCCCCAGCATTTT.

This clonotype has a count of ten or more. V usage is TRBV7-2 and J usage is TRBJ2-1, with TRBD1 matching over 7 bases. The CDR3 consists of 12 residues. The V and J ends lost 5 bases and 14 bases, in that order; junction bases with no gene match: 9. Germline V gene lookup returns CDR1 SGHTA and CDR2 FQGNSA. CDR3 DNA sequence: TGTGCCAGCAGCCACTCCGACAGGGACGAGTTCTTC. The encoded protein is CASSHSDRDEFF.

This chain links TRBV24-1 with TRBJ2-7, with no clear D. The CDR3 length is 13 residues. Germline V gene data show CDR1 as KGHDR and CDR2 as SFDVKD. The V end lost 3 bases, the J end lost 3 bases, and 8 bases lay between the germline ends. CDR3 sequence: CATSDGPVYEQYF. The CDR3 DNA follows: TGTGCCACCAGTGATGGACCGGTCTACGAGCAGTACTTC.

Many counts were recorded for this clonotype. The rearrangement joins TRBV20-1 to TRBJ1-4; 8 bases match TRBD1. Germline CDR1 reads DFQATT; CDR2 reads SNEGSKA (reference sequence). The CDR3 consists of 14 residues. Trimming removed 6 bases from V and 8 bases from J; junction bases left unmatched: 11. This chain's CDR3 is CSAQRQGIREKLFF. CDR3 nucleotide sequence: TGCAGTGCGCAACGACAGGGGATTCGAGAAAAACTGTTTTTT.

In its sample, this clonotype was seen many times. The J gene is TRBJ2-7, the V gene TRBV7-6; D possibly corresponds to TRBD2 (6 bases). The V end was cut by 5 bases, the J end by 2 bases, with 19 bases between. Germline V lookup: CDR1 SGHVS, CDR2 FNYEAQ. The CDR3 runs to 16 residues. The CDR3 here is CASSREGTAGPYEQYF. The CDR3 DNA sequence: TGTGCCAGCAGCCGGGAAGGGACGGCGGGGCCCTACGAGCAGTACTTC.

The chain carries TRBV28 and TRBJ2-5; 10 bases are shared with TRBD1. The CDR3 is 16 residues long. Germline V gene lookup returns CDR1 MDHEN and CDR2 SYDVKM. Trimming took 5 bases from V and 1 from J; bases not matched to a gene: 7. CDR3 in amino acids: CASSRSGTGVQETQYF. The CDR3 DNA is TGTGCCAGCAGTCGTTCCGGGACAGGGGTCCAAGAGACCCAGTACTTC.

The sample holds a few counts of this clonotype. The chain couples TRBV9 to TRBJ1-1, with D perhaps TRBD1 (6 bases). Germline values: CDR1 SGDLS, CDR2 YYNGEE. Trimming took 3 bases from V and 6 from J, leaving 24 bases between them. The CDR3 totals 17 residues. The CDR3 coding sequence is TGTGCCAGCAGCGGTGGGGAATACAGGGTAGGAAGGTCTGAAGCTTTCTTT. Amino acid sequence: CASSGGEYRVGRSEAFF.

This clonotype was counted at least ten times. The genes are TRBV12-3 or TRBV12-4 and TRBJ2-7; no firm D call. Trimming stripped 8 bases from V and 3 bases from J, with 14 bases between. CDR3 length: 13 residues. Written as DNA, the CDR3 is TGTGCCAGCGGGCTTCAAGCCGACTACGAGCAGTACTTC. This gives the protein CASGLQADYEQYF.

Notes on this clonotype: The junction departs from the called germline gene at one end, perhaps through a read error. The chain is built from TRBV18 and TRBJ2-1; the D gene is possibly TRBD2 (6 bases). Looked up from germline, CDR1 is KGHSH and CDR2 is LQKENI. CDR3 size: 13 residues. The CDR3 region has the DNA TGTGCCAGCTCATCCCAGGACTATTCAGCGCGTTACTTC. Its translation is CASSSQDYSARYF.

This clonotype was seen repeatedly, ten times or more. The chain employs TRBV7-8 and TRBJ1-3; 8 nucleotides agree with TRBD1. Germline V gene sequence: CDR1 SGHVS, CDR2 FQNEAQ. The trim removed 5 bases at V and 2 bases at J, leaving 2 bases unmatched. CDR3 length equals 14 residues. CDR3 residues: CASSRTGTGNTIYF. The CDR3 DNA sequence: TGTGCCAGCAGCCGGACAGGGACTGGAAACACCATATATTTT.

Many counts were recorded for this clonotype. The chain employs TRBV7-3 and TRBJ2-5, with D perhaps TRBD1 or TRBD2 (6 bases each). V was trimmed by 3 bases and J by 4 bases, leaving 12 bases between them. Germline lookup yields CDR1 SGHTA and CDR2 FQGTGA. The CDR3 is 14 amino acids. CDR3 bases: TGTGCCAGCAGCTTTGGGGGGCCGGGAGAGACCCAGTACTTC. Its translation is CASSFGGPGETQYF.

The gene calls are TRBV28 and TRBJ2-7; no reliable D call. The germline V gene encodes CDR1 MDHEN and CDR2 SYDVKM. Trimming stripped 3 bases from V and 4 bases from J, with 7 bases between. The CDR3 covers 12 residues. The chain's CDR3 is CASSFYGYEQYF. The CDR3 DNA is TGTGCCAGCAGTTTTTACGGATACGAGCAGTACTTC.

This rearrangement joins TRBV12-3 or TRBV12-4 to TRBJ1-2, with D possibly TRBD1 on 5 matching bases. This CDR3 region has 12 residues. The V gene lost 1 base and the J gene lost 8 bases, with 8 bases spanning the gap. DNA of the CDR3: TGTGCCAGCAGTTTAGGGGGCTCGGGCTACACCTTC. Translated, it gives CASSLGGSGYTF.

This clonotype was recorded many times. The chain combines TRBV7-8 with TRBJ1-5, with D perhaps TRBD1 (5 bases). Germline V gene sequence: CDR1 SGHVS, CDR2 FQNEAQ. V lost 5 bases, J lost 7 bases, and 15 bases lay in between. The CDR3 length is 14 residues. CDR3 sequence: CASSLPGGRQPQHF. CDR3 coding DNA: TGTGCCAGCAGCCTACCGGGGGGTCGGCAGCCCCAGCATTTT.

This clonotype was observed a single time. A much larger clone lies one base from this, so it may be a read error. J is TRBJ2-2 and V is TRBV12-3 or TRBV12-4, with D possibly TRBD2 on 5 matching bases. Trimming stripped 6 bases from V and 3 bases from J, with 11 bases between. This CDR3 has 14 amino acids. In DNA, the CDR3 is TGTGCCAGCAGATCTACAGCGGACACCGGGGAGCTGTTTTTT. Translation gives CASRSTADTGELFF.